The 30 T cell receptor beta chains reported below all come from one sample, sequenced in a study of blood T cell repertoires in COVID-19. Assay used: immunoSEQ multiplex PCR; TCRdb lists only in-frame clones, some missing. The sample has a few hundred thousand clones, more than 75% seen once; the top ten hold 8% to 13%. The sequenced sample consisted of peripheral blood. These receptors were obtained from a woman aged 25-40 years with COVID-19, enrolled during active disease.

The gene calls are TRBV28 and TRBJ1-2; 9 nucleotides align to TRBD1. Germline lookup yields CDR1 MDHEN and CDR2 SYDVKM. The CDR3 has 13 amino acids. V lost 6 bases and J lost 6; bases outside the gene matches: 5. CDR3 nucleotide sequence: TGTGCCAGCAGACCCCGGGACAGGGATGGCTACACCTTC. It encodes CASRPRDRDGYTF.

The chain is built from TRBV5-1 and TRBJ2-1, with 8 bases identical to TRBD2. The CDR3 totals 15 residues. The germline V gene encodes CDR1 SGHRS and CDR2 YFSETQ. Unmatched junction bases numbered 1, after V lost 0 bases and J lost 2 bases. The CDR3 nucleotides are TGCGCCAGCAGCTTGGGGGGACTAGCCTACAATGAGCAGTTCTTC. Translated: CASSLGGLAYNEQFF.

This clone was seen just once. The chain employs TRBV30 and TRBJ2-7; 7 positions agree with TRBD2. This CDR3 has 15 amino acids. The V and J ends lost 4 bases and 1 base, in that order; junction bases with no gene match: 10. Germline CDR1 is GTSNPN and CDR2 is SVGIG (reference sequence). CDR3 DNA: TGTGCCTGGACCCCCAGGTGGGGGGGATCCTACGAGCAGTACTTC. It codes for CAWTPRWGGSYEQYF.

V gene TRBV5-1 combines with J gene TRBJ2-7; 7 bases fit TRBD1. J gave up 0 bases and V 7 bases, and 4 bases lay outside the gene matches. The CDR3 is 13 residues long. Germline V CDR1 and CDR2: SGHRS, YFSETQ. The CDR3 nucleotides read TGCGCCAGCGCCGGGACAGCCTCCTACGAGCAGTACTTC. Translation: CASAGTASYEQYF.

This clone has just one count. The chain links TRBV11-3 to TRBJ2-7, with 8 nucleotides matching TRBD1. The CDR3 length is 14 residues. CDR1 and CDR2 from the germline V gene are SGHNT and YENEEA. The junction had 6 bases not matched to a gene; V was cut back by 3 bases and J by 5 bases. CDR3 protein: CASSFSTGADEQYF. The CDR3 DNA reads TGTGCCAGCAGCTTTTCGACAGGGGCGGACGAGCAGTACTTC.

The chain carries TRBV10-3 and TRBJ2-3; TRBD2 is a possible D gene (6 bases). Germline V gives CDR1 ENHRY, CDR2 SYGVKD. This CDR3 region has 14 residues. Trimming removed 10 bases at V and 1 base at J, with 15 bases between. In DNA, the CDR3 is TGTGCCACCGCGACTAGTCCGGGCACAGATACGCAGTATTTT. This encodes CATATSPGTDTQYF.

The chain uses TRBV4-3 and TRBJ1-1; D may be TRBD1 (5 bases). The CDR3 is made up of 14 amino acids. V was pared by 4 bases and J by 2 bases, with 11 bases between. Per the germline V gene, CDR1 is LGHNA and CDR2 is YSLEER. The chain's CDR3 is CASSRQGANTEAFF. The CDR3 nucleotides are TGCGCCAGCAGCCGACAAGGGGCCAACACTGAAGCTTTCTTT.

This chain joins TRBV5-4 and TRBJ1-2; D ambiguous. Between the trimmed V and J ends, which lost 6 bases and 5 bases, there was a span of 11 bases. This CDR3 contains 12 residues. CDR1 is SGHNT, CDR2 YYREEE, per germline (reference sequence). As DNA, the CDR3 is TGTGCCAGCACCTCGCTCGGTTATGGCTACACCTTC. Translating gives CASTSLGYGYTF.

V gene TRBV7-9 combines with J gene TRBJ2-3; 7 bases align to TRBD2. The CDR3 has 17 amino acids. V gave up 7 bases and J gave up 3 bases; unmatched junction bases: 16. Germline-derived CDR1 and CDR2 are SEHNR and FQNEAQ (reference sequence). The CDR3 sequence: CASTAPKGAGRTDTQYF. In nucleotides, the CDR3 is TGTGCCAGCACCGCTCCTAAGGGAGCGGGAAGGACAGATACGCAGTATTTT.

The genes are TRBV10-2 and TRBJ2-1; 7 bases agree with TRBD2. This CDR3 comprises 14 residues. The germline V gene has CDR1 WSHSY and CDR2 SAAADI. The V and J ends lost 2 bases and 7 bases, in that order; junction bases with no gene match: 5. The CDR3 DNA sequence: TGCGCCAGCAGTGAGGGGGGAGCGGGAAATGAGCAGTTCTTC. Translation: CASSEGGAGNEQFF.

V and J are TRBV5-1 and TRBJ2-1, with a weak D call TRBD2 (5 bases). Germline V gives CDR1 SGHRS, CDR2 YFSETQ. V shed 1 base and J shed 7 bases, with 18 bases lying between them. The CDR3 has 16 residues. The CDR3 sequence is CASSLSPTGVMNEQFF. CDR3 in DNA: TGCGCCAGCAGCTTGTCCCCTACCGGGGTCATGAATGAGCAGTTCTTC.

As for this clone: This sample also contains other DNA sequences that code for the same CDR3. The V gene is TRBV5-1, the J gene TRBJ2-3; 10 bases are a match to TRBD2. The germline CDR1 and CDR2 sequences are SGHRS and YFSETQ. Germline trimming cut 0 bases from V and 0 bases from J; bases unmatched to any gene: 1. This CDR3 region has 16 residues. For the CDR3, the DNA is TGCGCCAGCAGCTTGGCGACTAGCGGGAGCACAGATACGCAGTATTTT. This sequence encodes CASSLATSGSTDTQYF. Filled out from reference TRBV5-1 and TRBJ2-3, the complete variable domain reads KAGVTQTPRYLIKTRGQQVTLSCSPISGHRSVSWYQQTPGQGLQFLFEYFSETQRNKGNFPGRFSGRQFSNSRSEMNVSTLELGDSALYLCASSLATSGSTDTQYFGPGTRLTVL.

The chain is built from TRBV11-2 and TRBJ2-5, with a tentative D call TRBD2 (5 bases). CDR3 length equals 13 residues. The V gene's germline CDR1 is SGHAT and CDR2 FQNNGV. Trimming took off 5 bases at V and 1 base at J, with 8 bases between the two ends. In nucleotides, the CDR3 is TGTGCCAGCAGCCCCACTAGCCAAGAGACCCAGTACTTC. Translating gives CASSPTSQETQYF.

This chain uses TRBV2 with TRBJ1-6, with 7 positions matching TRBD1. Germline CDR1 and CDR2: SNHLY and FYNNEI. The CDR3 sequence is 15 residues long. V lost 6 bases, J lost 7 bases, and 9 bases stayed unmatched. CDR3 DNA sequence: TGTGCCAGCAGAACGGACAGGAGAGGGAATTCACCCCTCCACTTT. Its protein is CASRTDRRGNSPLHF.

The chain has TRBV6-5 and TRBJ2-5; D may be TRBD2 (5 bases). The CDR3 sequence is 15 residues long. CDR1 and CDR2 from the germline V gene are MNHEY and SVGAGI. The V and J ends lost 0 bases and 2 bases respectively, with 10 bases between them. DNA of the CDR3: TGTGCCAGCAGTTACTCTCGGGGTAGGCAAGAGACCCAGTACTTC. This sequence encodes CASSYSRGRQETQYF.

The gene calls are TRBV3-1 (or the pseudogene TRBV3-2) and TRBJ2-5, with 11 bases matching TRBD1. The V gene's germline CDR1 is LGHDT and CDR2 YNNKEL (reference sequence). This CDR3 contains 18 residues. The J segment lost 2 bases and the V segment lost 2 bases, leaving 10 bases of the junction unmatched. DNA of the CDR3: TGTGCCAGCAGCCAAAGTCTTGATGGGACAGGGGGACAAGAGACCCAGTACTTC. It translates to CASSQSLDGTGGQETQYF.

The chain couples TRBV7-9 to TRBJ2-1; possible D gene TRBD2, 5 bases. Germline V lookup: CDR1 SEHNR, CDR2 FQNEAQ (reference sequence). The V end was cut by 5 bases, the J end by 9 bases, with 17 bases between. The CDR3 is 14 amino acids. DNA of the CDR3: TGTGCCAGCAGCCCAGACCTCGCAGCGGTTGAGCAGTTCTTC. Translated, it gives CASSPDLAAVEQFF.

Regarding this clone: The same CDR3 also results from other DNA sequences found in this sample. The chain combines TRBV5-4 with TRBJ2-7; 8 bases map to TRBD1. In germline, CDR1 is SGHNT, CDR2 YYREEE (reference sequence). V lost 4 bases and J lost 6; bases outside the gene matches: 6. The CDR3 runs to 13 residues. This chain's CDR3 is CASSADRVGEQYF. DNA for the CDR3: TGTGCCAGCAGCGCGGACAGGGTCGGCGAGCAGTACTTC.

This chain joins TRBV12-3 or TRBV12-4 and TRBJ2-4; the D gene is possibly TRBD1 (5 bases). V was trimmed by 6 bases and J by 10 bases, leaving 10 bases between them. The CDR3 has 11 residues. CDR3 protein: CASSPKGIQYF. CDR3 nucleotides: TGTGCCAGCAGCCCAAAGGGGATTCAGTACTTC.

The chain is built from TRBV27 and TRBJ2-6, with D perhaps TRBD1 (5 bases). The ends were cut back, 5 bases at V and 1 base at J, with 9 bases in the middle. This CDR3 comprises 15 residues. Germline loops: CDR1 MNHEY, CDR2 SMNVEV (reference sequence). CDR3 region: CASSPRQSGANVLTF. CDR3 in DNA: TGTGCCAGCAGTCCCAGACAGTCTGGGGCCAACGTCCTGACTTTC.

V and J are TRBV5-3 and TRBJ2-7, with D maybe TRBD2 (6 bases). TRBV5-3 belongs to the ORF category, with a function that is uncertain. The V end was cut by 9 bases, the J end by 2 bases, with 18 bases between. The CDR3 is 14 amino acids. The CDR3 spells CAIPPRRGTYEQYF. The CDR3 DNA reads TGTGCCATCCCCCCACGGCGGGGCACCTACGAGCAGTACTTC.

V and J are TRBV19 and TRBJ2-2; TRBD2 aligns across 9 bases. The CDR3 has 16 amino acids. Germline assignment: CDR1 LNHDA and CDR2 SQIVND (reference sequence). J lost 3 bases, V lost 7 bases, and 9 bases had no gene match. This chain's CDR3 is CASTRVTSGHTGELFF. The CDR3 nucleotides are TGTGCCAGTACGAGGGTGACTAGCGGACACACCGGGGAGCTGTTTTTT.

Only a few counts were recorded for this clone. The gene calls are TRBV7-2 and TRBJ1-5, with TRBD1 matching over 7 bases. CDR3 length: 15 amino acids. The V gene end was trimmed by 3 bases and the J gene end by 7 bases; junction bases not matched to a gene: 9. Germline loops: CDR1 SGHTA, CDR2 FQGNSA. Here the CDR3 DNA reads TGTGCCAGCAGCTTGCAACAGGGGCTCGGGCAGCCCCAGCATTTT. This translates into CASSLQQGLGQPQHF.

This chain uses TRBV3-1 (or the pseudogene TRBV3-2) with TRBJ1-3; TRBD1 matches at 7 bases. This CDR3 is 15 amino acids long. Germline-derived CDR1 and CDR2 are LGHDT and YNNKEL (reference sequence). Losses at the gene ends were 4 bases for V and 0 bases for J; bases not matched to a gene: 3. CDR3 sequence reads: CASSPGTASGNTIYF. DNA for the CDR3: TGTGCCAGCAGCCCCGGGACAGCCTCTGGAAACACCATATATTTT.

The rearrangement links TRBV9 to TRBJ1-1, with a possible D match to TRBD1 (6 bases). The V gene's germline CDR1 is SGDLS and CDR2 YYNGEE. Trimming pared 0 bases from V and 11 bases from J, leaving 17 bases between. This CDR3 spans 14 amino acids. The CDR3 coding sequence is TGTGCCAGCAGCGTAGAGCCGGCGGCAGGGGTCGCTTTCTTT. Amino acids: CASSVEPAAGVAFF. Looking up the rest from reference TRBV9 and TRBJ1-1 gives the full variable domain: DSGVTQTPKHLITATGQRVTLRCSPRSGDLSVYWYQQSLDQGLQFLIQYYNGEERAKGNILERFSAQQFPDLHSELNLSSLELGDSALYFCASSVEPAAGVAFFGQGTRLTVV.

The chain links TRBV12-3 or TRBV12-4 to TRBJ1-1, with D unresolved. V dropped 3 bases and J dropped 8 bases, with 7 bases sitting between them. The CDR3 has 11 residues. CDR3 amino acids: CASSFRREAFF. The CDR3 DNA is TGTGCCAGCAGTTTTCGGCGGGAAGCTTTCTTT.

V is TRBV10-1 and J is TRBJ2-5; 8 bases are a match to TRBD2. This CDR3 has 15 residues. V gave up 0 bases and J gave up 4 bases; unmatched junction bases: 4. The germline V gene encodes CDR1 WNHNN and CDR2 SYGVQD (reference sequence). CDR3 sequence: CASSESREGLETQYF. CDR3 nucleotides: TGCGCCAGCAGTGAGTCTCGGGAGGGCCTAGAGACCCAGTACTTC.

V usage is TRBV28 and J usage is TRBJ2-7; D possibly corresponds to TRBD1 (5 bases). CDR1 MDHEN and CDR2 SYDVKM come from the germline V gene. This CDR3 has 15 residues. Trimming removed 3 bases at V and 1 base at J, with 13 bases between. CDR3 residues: CASSFGPGPSYEQYF. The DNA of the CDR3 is TGTGCCAGCAGTTTTGGGCCAGGGCCTTCCTACGAGCAGTACTTC.

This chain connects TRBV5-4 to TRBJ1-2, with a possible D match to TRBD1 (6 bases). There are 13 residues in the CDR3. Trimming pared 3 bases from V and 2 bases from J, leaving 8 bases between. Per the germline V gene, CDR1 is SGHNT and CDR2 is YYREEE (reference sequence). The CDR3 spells CASSSTGNYGYTF. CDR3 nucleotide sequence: TGTGCCAGCAGCTCTACAGGGAACTATGGCTACACCTTC.

DNA of the CDR3: TGTGCCAGCAGTGCCCAGGGACTAGCGGAGGGAACAGATACGCAGTATTTT. Its protein is CASSAQGLAEGTDTQYF. The J gene is TRBJ2-3, the V gene TRBV27, with 11 bases identical to TRBD2. J lost 3 bases, V lost 5 bases, and 10 bases had no gene match. Germline lookup yields CDR1 MNHEY and CDR2 SMNVEV (reference sequence). The CDR3 extends over 17 amino acids.